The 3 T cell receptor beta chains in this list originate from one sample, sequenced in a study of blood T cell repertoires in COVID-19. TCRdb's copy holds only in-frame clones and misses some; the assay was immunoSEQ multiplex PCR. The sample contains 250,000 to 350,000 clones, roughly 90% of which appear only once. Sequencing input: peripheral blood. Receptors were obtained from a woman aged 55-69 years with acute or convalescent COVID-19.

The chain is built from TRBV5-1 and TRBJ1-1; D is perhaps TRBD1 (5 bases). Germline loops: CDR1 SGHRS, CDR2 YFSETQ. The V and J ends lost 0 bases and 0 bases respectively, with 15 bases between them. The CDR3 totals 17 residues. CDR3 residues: CASSLGFRTNMNTEAFF. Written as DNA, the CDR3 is TGCGCCAGCAGCTTGGGGTTCAGGACAAACATGAACACTGAAGCTTTCTTT.

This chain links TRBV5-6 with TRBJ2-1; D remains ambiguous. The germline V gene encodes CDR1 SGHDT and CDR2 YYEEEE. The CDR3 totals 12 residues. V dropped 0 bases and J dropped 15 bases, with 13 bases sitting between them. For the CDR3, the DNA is TGTGCCAGCAGCTTGGCTTCGGCACCAGGGTTCTTC. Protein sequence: CASSLASAPGFF.

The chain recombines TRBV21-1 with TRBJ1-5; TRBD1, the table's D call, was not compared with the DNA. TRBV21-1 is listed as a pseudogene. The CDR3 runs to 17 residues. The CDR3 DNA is TGTGCCAGCAGCAAAGGGGGTCGGCAGGGGGCATGGCAGCCCCAGCATTTT. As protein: CASSKGGRQGAWQPQHF.